The 2 T cell receptor beta chains in this list originate from one sample, sequenced in a study of blood T cell repertoires in COVID-19. Only in-frame clones appear in the TCRdb table, and some are missing; sequencing was by immunoSEQ multiplex PCR. Of 59,000 or so clones listed, around 78% were seen once; the top ten hold roughly 5.2%. Sequencing was done on a sample of peripheral blood. The source is a human donor in a cohort sampled during active COVID-19.

J is TRBJ2-5 and V is TRBV19; weak D call: TRBD1 (6 bases). V was pared by 5 bases and J by 7 bases, with 11 bases between. The CDR3 runs 12 residues. Germline V gives CDR1 LNHDA, CDR2 SQIVND (reference sequence). CDR3 nucleotide sequence: TGTGCCAGTAGTCAGGGGCGAGGGACCCAGTACTTC. Protein product: CASSQGRGTQYF. The complete variable domain, with remaining parts taken from reference TRBV19 and TRBJ2-5, reads DGGITQSPKYLFRKEGQNVTLSCEQNLNHDAMYWYRQDPGQGLRLIYYSQIVNDFQKGDIAEGYSVSREKKESFPLTVTSAQKNPTAFYLCASSQGRGTQYFGPGTRLLVL.

This rearrangement joins TRBV12-3 or TRBV12-4 to TRBJ2-1; 8 positions match TRBD2. V was pared by 4 bases and J by 4 bases, with 0 bases of the junction left unmatched. The CDR3 covers 13 residues. CDR3 sequence (DNA): TGTGCCAGCAGTTCTAGCGGGTACAATGAGCAGTTCTTC. It codes for CASSSSGYNEQFF.